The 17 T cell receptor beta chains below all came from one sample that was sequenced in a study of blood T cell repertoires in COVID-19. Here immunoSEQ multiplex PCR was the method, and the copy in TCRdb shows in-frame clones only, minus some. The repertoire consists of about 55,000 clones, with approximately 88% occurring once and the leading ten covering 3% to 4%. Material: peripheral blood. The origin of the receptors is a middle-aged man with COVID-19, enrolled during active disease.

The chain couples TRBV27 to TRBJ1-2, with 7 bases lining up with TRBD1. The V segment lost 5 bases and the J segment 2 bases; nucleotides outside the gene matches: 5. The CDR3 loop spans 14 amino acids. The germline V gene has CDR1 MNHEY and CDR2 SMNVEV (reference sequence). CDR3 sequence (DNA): TGTGCCAGCAGTCCTCCGACAGGGAACTATGGCTACACCTTC. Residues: CASSPPTGNYGYTF.

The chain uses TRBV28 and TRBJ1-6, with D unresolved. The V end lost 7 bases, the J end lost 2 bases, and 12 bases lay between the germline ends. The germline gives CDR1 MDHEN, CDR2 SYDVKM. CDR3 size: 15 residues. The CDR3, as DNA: TGTGCCAGCAAGTCGACCGGGGCCTATAATTCACCCCTCCACTTT. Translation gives CASKSTGAYNSPLHF.

The chain's CDR3 is CASSLGTFSYEQYF. The CDR3 DNA reads TGTGCCAGCAGCTTAGGGACATTCTCCTACGAGCAGTACTTC. J is TRBJ2-7 and V is TRBV13, with D uncertain. V lost 0 bases to trimming and J lost 0 bases, with 6 bases between them. CDR1 and CDR2 from the germline V gene are PRHDT and FYEKMQ (reference sequence). The CDR3 is 14 residues long.

The CDR3 sequence is CATSPTVSNYGYTF. In nucleotides, the CDR3 is TGTGCCACGTCTCCGACAGTCTCTAACTATGGCTACACCTTC. The V gene is TRBV9, the J gene TRBJ1-2; maybe TRBD1 (5 bases). The length of the CDR3 is 14 residues. Germline lookup yields CDR1 SGDLS and CDR2 YYNGEE. Trimming took 9 bases from V and 0 from J, leaving 15 bases between them.

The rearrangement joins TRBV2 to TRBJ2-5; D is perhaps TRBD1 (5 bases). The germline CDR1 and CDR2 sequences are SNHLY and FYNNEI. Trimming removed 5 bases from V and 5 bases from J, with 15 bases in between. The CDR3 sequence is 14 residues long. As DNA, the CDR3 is TGTGCCAGCAGTTCGGTAGGGGCCGGGGAGACCCAGTACTTC. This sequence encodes CASSSVGAGETQYF.

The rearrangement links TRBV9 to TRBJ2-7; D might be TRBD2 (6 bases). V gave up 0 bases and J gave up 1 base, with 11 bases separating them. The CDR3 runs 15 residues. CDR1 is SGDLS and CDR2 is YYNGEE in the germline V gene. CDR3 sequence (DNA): TGTGCCAGCAGCGTAGAGGCGGGAAGATCCTACGAGCAGTACTTC. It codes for CASSVEAGRSYEQYF.

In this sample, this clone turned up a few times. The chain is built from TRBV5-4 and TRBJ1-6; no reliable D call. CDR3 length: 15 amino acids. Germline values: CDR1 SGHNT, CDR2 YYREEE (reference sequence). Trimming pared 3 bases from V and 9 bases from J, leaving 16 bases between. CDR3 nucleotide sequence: TGTGCCAGCAGCTCCGAGCCGGCGGTTGGTTCACCCCTCCACTTT. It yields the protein CASSSEPAVGSPLHF.

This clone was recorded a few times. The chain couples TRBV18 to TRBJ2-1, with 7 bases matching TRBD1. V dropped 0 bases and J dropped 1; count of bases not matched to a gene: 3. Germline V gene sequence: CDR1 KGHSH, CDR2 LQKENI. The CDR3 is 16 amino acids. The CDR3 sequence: CASSPPGGRSYNEQFF. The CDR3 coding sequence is TGTGCCAGCTCACCACCAGGGGGCCGATCCTACAATGAGCAGTTCTTC.

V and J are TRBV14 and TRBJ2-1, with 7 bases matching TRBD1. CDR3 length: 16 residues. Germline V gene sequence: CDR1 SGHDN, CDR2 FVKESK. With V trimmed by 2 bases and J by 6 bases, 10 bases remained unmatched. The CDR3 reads CASSQWKGAPSNEQFF. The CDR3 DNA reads TGTGCCAGCAGCCAATGGAAGGGGGCGCCGTCCAATGAGCAGTTCTTC.

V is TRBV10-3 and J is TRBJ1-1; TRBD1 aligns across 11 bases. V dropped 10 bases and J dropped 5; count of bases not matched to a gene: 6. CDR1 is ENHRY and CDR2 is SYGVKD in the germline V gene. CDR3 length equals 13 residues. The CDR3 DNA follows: TGTGCCACGAGGACAGGGGGCTTGACTGAAGCTTTCTTT. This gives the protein CATRTGGLTEAFF.

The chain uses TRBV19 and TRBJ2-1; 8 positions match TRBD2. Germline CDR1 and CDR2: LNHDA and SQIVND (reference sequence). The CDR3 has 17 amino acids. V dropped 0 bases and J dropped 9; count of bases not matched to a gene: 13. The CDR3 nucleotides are TGTGCCAGTAGTATAGAGCGAGCGGGAGCCAAGGTGGGTGAGCAGTTCTTC. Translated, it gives CASSIERAGAKVGEQFF.

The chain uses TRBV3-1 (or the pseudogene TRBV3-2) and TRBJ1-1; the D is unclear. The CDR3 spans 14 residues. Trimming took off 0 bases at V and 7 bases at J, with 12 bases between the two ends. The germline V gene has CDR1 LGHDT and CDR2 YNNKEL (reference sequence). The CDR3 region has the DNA TGTGCCAGCAGCCAAGAAGAGGGTAGAGGTGAAGCTTTCTTT. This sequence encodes CASSQEEGRGEAFF.

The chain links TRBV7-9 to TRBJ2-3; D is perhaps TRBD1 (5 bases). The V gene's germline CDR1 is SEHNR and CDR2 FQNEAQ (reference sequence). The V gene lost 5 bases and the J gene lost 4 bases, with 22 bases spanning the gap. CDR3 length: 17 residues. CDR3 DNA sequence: TGTGCCAGCAGCCCCCAGGGAAGGTTAAGGGCCGCAGATACGCAGTATTTT. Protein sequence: CASSPQGRLRAADTQYF.

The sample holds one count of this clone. The CDR3 bases are TGCGCCAGCAGCTTGGTCGCGGGCTTACAAGAGACCCAGTACTTC. Amino acid sequence: CASSLVAGLQETQYF. The V gene is TRBV5-1, the J gene TRBJ2-5; D possibly corresponds to TRBD2 (5 bases). The CDR3 spans 15 residues. Germline V gene sequence: CDR1 SGHRS, CDR2 YFSETQ. The V gene lost 0 bases and the J gene lost 2 bases, with 11 bases spanning the gap.

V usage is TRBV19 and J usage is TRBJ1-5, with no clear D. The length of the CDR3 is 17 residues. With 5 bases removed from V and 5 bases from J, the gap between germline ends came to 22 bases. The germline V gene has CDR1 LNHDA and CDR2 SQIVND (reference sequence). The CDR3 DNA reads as TGTGCCAGTAGTCCCCTTTTGGGCGGAGGAGGGTATCAGCCCCAGCATTTT. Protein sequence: CASSPLLGGGGYQPQHF.

CDR3 sequence: CASRGTFNQPQHF. The CDR3 nucleotides are TGTGCCAGCAGAGGGACTTTCAATCAGCCCCAGCATTTT. The rearrangement links TRBV28 to TRBJ1-5; D perhaps matches TRBD1 (5 bases). The germline V gene encodes CDR1 MDHEN and CDR2 SYDVKM. This CDR3 comprises 13 residues. V was trimmed by 6 bases and J by 3 bases, leaving 9 bases between them.

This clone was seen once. CDR3 sequence reads: CASSLQADRAIAKNIQYF. The CDR3, as DNA: TGTGCCAGCAGCTTACAAGCGGACAGGGCTATAGCCAAAAACATTCAGTACTTC. The V and J genes are TRBV7-9 and TRBJ2-4, with TRBD1 identical over 8 bases. J gave up 0 bases and V 2 bases, and 9 bases lay outside the gene matches. The CDR3 spans 18 residues. Germline values: CDR1 SEHNR, CDR2 FQNEAQ (reference sequence).